The sequence of this T cell receptor beta chain was determined in a study of T cells in tuberculosis. Study as a whole: T cells were selected with CD1B tetramers loaded with glucose monomycolate.

No alpha-beta pairing information exists for these sequences. Using immunoSEQ multiplex PCR, the repertoire was profiled, and TCRdb retains in-frame clones only, with some absent. The table has tens of thousands of clones, under 95% seen once. Study conclusions and caveats: T cells binding CD1B-GMM tetramer weakly possibly escaped the sort.

This clone has a handful of counts. Cells were sorted from thawed PBMC rested overnight and stained with GMM-loaded CD1B tetramer, viability dye and anti-CD3. The CD1B tetramers carried C32 glucose monomycolate purified from Rhodococcus equi. From each donor, roughly 100,000 tetramer-negative cells were sorted. The clonotype was recovered from an adult woman with latent tuberculosis. The sample comprised CD1b-GMM tetramer-negative cells sorted from PBMCs.

The CDR3 sequence is CSAKDSHYGYTF. CDR3 coding DNA: TGCAGCGCCAAGGACAGCCACTATGGCTACACCTTC. This rearrangement joins TRBV29-1 to TRBJ1-2; maybe TRBD1 (6 bases). The CDR3 extends over 12 amino acids. Trimming took 7 bases from V and 3 from J, leaving 12 bases between them. Per germline, CDR1 SQVTM and CDR2 ANQGSEA.